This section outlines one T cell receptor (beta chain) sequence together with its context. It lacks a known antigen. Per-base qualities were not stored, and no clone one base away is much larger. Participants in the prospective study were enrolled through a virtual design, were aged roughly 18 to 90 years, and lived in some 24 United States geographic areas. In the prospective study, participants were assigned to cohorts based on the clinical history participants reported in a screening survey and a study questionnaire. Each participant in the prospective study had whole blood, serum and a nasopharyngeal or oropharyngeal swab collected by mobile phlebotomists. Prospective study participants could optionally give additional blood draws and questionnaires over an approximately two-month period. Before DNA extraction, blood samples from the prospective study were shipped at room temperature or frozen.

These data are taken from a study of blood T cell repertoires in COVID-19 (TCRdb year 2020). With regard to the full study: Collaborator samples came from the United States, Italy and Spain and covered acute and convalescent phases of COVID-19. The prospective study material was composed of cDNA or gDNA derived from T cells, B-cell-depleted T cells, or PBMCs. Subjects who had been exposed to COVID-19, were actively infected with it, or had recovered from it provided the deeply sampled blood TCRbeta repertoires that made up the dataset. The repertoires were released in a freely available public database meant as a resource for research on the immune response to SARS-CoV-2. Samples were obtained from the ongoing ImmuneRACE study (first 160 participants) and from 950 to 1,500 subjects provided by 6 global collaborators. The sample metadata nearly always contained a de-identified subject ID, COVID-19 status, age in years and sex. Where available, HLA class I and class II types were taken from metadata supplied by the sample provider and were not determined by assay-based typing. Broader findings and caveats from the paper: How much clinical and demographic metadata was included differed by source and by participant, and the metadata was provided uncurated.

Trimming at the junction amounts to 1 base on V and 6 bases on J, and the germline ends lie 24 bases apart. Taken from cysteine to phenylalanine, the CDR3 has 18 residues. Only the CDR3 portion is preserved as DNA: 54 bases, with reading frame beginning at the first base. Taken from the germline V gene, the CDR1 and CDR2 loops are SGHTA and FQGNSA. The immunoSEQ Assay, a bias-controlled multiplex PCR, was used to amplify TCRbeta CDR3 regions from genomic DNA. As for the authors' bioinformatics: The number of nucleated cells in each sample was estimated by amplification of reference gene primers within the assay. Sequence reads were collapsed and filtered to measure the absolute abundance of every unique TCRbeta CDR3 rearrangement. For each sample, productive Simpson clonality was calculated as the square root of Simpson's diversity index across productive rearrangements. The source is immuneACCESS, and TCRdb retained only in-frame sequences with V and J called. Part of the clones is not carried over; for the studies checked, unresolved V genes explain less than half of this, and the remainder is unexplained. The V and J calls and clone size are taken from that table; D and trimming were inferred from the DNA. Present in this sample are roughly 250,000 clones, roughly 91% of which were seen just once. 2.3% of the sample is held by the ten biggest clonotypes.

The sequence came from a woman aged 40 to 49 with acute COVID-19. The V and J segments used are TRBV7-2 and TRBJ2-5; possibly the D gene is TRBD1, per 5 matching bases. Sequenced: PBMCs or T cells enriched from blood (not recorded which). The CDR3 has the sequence CASSLVHRLGPEGQTQYF. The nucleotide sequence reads TGTGCCAGCAGCTTAGTGCACAGGTTAGGACCCGAAGGACAGACCCAGTACTTC.